This entry describes one TCR beta chain. This CDR3 is built from 14 residues. Germline assignment: CDR1 SGHTA and CDR2 FQGTGA. Trimming pared 5 bases from V and 3 bases from J, leaving 13 bases between. The record originates from a study of cytomegalovirus exposure and HLA in healthy donors. Primers for the PCR totalled 60 Vbeta and 13 Jbeta. Using immunoSEQ multiplex PCR, the repertoire was profiled, and TCRdb retains in-frame clones only, with some absent. The data contain some 160,000 clones, 77% of them singletons. This sequence was found in a woman between 25 and 40 years old in good health and CMV-seronegative. This chain joins TRBV7-3 and TRBJ1-1; perhaps TRBD1 as D (5 bases). The sequencing sample was made of PBMCs. The CDR3, as DNA: TGTGCCAGCAGCGAGAATTCAGGGTACACTGAAGCTTTCTTT. Protein: CASSENSGYTEAFF.